These 5 T cell receptor beta chains were sequenced from one sample in a study of blood T cell repertoires in COVID-19. The data were produced by immunoSEQ multiplex PCR, yet TCRdb's version contains in-frame clones alone and is incomplete. There are some 120,000 clones in the sample; roughly 84% occur only once, and under 4% lies in the top ten. The specimen was peripheral blood. These receptors came from a man aged 60-69 years with acute or convalescent COVID-19.

This clone was recorded a few times. V is TRBV19 and J is TRBJ2-2; the D gene is possibly TRBD1 (5 bases). Germline-derived CDR1 and CDR2 are LNHDA and SQIVND (reference sequence). V gave up 0 bases and J gave up 4 bases, with 6 bases separating them. CDR3 length: 14 amino acids. Here the CDR3 DNA reads TGTGCCAGTAGTATAGACAGGGTCACCGGGGAGCTGTTTTTT. This encodes CASSIDRVTGELFF.

In this sample, this clone turned up a few times. The rearrangement uses TRBV6-5 and TRBJ2-1, with 9 bases lining up with TRBD1. The CDR3 runs to 14 residues. Germline assignment: CDR1 MNHEY and CDR2 SVGAGI. J gave up 8 bases and V 5 bases, and 7 bases lay outside the gene matches. CDR3 nucleotides: TGTGCCAGCAGTCCCACAGGGGGCGCGGATGAGCAGTTCTTC. Translated, it gives CASSPTGGADEQFF.

V gene TRBV16 combines with J gene TRBJ2-7, with 10 bases lining up with TRBD1. Germline assignment: CDR1 KGHSY and CDR2 FQNENV. V shed 3 bases, J shed 2 bases, and the junction held 4 bases outside the gene matches. The CDR3 has 15 residues. CDR3 bases: TGTGCCAGCAGCCACCCCGGGACAGGGGCCTACGAGCAGTACTTC. Its protein product is CASSHPGTGAYEQYF.

This clone is a singleton in its sample. V usage is TRBV12-3 or TRBV12-4 and J usage is TRBJ1-2, with D hard to call. The CDR3 contains 12 residues. Trimming took 3 bases from V and 4 from J, leaving 6 bases between them. The CDR3: CASSFRGYGYTF. The CDR3 DNA reads as TGTGCCAGCAGTTTTAGAGGCTATGGCTACACCTTC.

The chain carries TRBV6-2 or TRBV6-3 and TRBJ1-4; TRBD1 agrees at 12 bases. Germline CDR1 MNHEY, CDR2 SVGEGT. This CDR3 spans 17 amino acids. V shed 4 bases, J shed 7 bases, and the junction held 10 bases outside the gene matches. CDR3: CASSFAGQGANTEKLFF. CDR3 DNA sequence: TGTGCCAGCAGTTTTGCGGGACAGGGGGCGAATACTGAAAAACTGTTTTTT.